A single count supports the clone carrying this TCR beta chain. This sample was taken from a study of blood T cells in healthy people across ages. A sample-barcoded 5' primer and a J-beta primer mix were used in a second PCR of about 7 to 11 cycles. TCRdb fed the 5' RACE reads into MiXCR, producing one record per CDR3 protein. The repertoire holds 600,000 to 900,000 distinct CDR3 sequences, 25% to 30% seen once, with 3% in the top ten. Healthy Russian Caucasian donors spanned ages about 6 to 95 years. The V segment lost 4 bases and the J segment 5 bases; nucleotides outside the gene matches: 14. This CDR3 is 17 amino acids long. In germline, CDR1 is MGHRA, CDR2 YSYEKL. The data were also submitted as part of a second study, on T cells of mothers and their children.

The clonotype comes from a boy aged 5-17 years in good health. This chain connects TRBV4-1 to TRBJ2-3; 8 bases align to TRBD2. Specimen: blood. The CDR3 here is CASSPTTGGANLDTQYF. In nucleotides, the CDR3 is TGCGCCAGCAGCCCGACTACCGGGGGGGCTAATCTAGATACGCAGTATTTT.